One sample yielded the 16 T cell receptor beta chains listed below, sequenced in a study of shared clonotypes between healthy human individuals. This table comes from immunoSEQ multiplex PCR, and its TCRdb copy is limited to in-frame clones, with some not included. Of 2 million to 2.5 million clones listed, 85% to 95% are singletons. The material sequenced was naive CD4+ T cells sorted from blood. Subset indicated: CD45RA+ positively selected. These receptors all come from a man aged 18 to 35 in good health.

In the case of this clone: This specimen includes other DNA sequences encoding the same CDR3. The V gene is TRBV5-1, the J gene TRBJ1-5; tentative D call: TRBD1 (6 bases). CDR1 and CDR2 from the germline V gene are SGHRS and YFSETQ. Trimming stripped 0 bases from V and 7 bases from J, with 11 bases between. The CDR3 runs 14 residues. The CDR3 reads CASSLDREGQPQHF. The CDR3 region has the DNA TGCGCCAGCAGCTTGGACAGGGAGGGCCAGCCCCAGCATTTT.

The rearrangement joins TRBV10-3 to TRBJ2-2; 11 nucleotides align to TRBD2. Germline-derived CDR1 and CDR2 are ENHRY and SYGVKD. V gave up 0 bases and J gave up 5 bases; unmatched junction bases: 8. The CDR3 has 18 amino acids. The CDR3 protein is CAISESAVAGGQTGELFF. The CDR3 DNA follows: TGTGCCATCAGTGAGTCGGCGGTAGCGGGGGGGCAAACCGGGGAGCTGTTTTTT.

With respect to this clone: A read error may explain this, as a much larger clone is one base away. Other DNA sequences in this sample translate to the same CDR3. The V call is TRBV5-1, the J call TRBJ2-5; D call uncertain. This CDR3 comprises 11 residues. The germline V gene encodes CDR1 SGHRS and CDR2 YFSETQ. Between the trimmed V and J ends, which lost 2 bases and 3 bases, there was a span of 2 bases. This CDR3 reads CASSFKETQYF. CDR3 bases: TGCGCCAGCAGCTTCAAAGAGACCCAGTACTTC.

This clone was seen only once. One base away lies a much larger clone, so this may be a sequencing read error. The same CDR3 is also encoded by other DNA sequences in this sample. V and J are TRBV30 and TRBJ1-1; D gene uncertain. The CDR3 loop spans 13 amino acids. The V end lost 5 bases, the J end lost 2 bases, and 12 bases lay between the germline ends. Germline CDR1 is GTSNPN and CDR2 is SVGIG (reference sequence). CDR3 loop: CAWGRTANTEAFF. The CDR3 nucleotides are TGTGCCTGGGGACGGACGGCTAACACTGAAGCTTTCTTT.

The chain links TRBV11-1 to TRBJ2-1; 11 bases match TRBD2. The CDR3 is 17 residues long. V dropped 5 bases and J dropped 5; count of bases not matched to a gene: 11. The V gene's germline CDR1 is SGHAT and CDR2 FQDESV (reference sequence). CDR3 region: CASSPPVLLAGDNEQFF. The DNA of the CDR3 is TGTGCCAGCAGCCCACCCGTCTTACTAGCGGGGGACAATGAGCAGTTCTTC.

This clone was detected only once. The CDR3 DNA is TGTGCCAGCAGTCGTACAGGGATTGGCTACACCTTC. Its translation is CASSRTGIGYTF. The chain has TRBV27 and TRBJ1-2; a weak D match, TRBD1 (6 bases). CDR3 size: 12 residues. CDR1 MNHEY and CDR2 SMNVEV come from the germline V gene (reference sequence). V lost 5 bases and J lost 7, with 11 bases in between.

This sequence joins TRBV9 and TRBJ2-1, with 7 nucleotides matching TRBD1. This CDR3 has 17 residues. The germline CDR1 and CDR2 sequences are SGDLS and YYNGEE. With 0 bases clipped from V and 2 bases from J, the junction kept 8 bases outside the gene matches. The CDR3 sequence is CASSVDPDRPTYNEQFF. The CDR3 nucleotides read TGTGCCAGCAGCGTAGATCCGGACAGGCCAACCTACAATGAGCAGTTCTTC.

The rearrangement uses TRBV5-1 and TRBJ2-5, with D unresolved. V lost 7 bases and J 2 bases, leaving 6 bases between the germline ends. Germline V gene data show CDR1 as SGHRS and CDR2 as YFSETQ. The CDR3 consists of 11 residues. The CDR3 reads CASRVQETQYF. The CDR3 coding sequence is TGCGCCAGCCGGGTGCAAGAGACCCAGTACTTC. The whole variable domain, remainder taken from reference TRBV5-1 and TRBJ2-5, is KAGVTQTPRYLIKTRGQQVTLSCSPISGHRSVSWYQQTPGQGLQFLFEYFSETQRNKGNFPGRFSGRQFSNSRSEMNVSTLELGDSALYLCASRVQETQYFGPGTRLLVL.

The chain has TRBV2 and TRBJ2-4; D is perhaps TRBD1 (6 bases). The V gene's germline CDR1 is SNHLY and CDR2 FYNNEI. V lost 6 bases and J 0 bases, leaving 27 bases between the germline ends. The CDR3 is 20 amino acids. CDR3 protein: CASRLRPEQGIPLAKNIQYF. For the CDR3, the DNA is TGTGCCAGCAGGCTGAGACCCGAACAGGGAATCCCTTTAGCCAAAAACATTCAGTACTTC.

The rearrangement uses TRBV5-4 and TRBJ1-1; 9 bases fit TRBD1. The CDR3 is 16 residues long. Germline trimming cut 1 base from V and 1 base from J; bases unmatched to any gene: 5. From germline, CDR1 is SGHNT and CDR2 YYREEE (reference sequence). The CDR3 reads CASSLRTGARNTEAFF. CDR3 DNA: TGTGCCAGCAGCTTGAGGACAGGGGCAAGGAACACTGAAGCTTTCTTT.

The chain combines TRBV5-1 with TRBJ1-2, with 8 bases that match TRBD1. CDR1 is SGHRS and CDR2 is YFSETQ in the germline V gene. The CDR3 loop spans 15 amino acids. J was trimmed by 6 bases and V by 1 base; bases with no gene match: 8. As DNA, the CDR3 is TGCGCCAGCAGCTTGTACCCAGGGGGCGACGATGGCTACACCTTC. Its protein is CASSLYPGGDDGYTF.

This clone was observed a handful of times. The CDR3 spells CASSTTGWNSPLHF. DNA for the CDR3: TGTGCCAGCTCAACTACAGGGTGGAATTCACCCCTCCACTTT. The chain links TRBV18 to TRBJ1-6, with D tentatively TRBD1 (6 bases). This CDR3 spans 14 amino acids. Deletions cut 5 bases from V and 7 bases from J, with 12 bases between. Germline loops: CDR1 KGHSH, CDR2 LQKENI.

V usage is TRBV6-6 and J usage is TRBJ1-2; TRBD1 matches at 8 bases. CDR1 is MNHNY, CDR2 SVGAGI, per germline (reference sequence). This CDR3 has 15 amino acids. Trimming at V came to 5 bases and at J to 5 bases, leaving 10 bases not matched to a gene. The CDR3 DNA follows: TGTGCCAGCAGTACCGGACAGGGAGGAGAGTATGGCTACACCTTC. This codes for CASSTGQGGEYGYTF.

As for this clone: One end of the junction does not line up with germline, which may come from a read error. V gene TRBV6-5 combines with J gene TRBJ2-7, with 11 bases matching TRBD1. CDR1 is MNHEY, CDR2 SVGAGI, per germline. This CDR3 is 14 amino acids long. DNA for the CDR3: TGTGCCAGCACTTACGGGACAGGGGGCTACGAGCAGTACTTC. Its translation: CASTYGTGGYEQYF.

The chain is built from TRBV14 and TRBJ2-3, with D perhaps TRBD2 (7 bases). This CDR3 comprises 18 residues. Germline CDR1 SGHDN, CDR2 FVKESK. Trimming stripped 4 bases from V and 4 bases from J, with 24 bases between. The CDR3 coding sequence is TGTGCCAGCAGCCCCTATTGGGGGGGCGGGAGACTCGCAGATACGCAGTATTTT. Translation gives CASSPYWGGGRLADTQYF.

Regarding this clone: The sample contains more than one DNA sequence encoding this CDR3. The rearrangement links TRBV9 to TRBJ2-5; 11 bases line up with TRBD2. Trimming removed 4 bases from V and 6 bases from J; junction bases left unmatched: 2. Germline V CDR1 and CDR2: SGDLS, YYNGEE. The CDR3 totals 13 residues. CDR3: CASSLAGGQTQYF. Written as DNA, the CDR3 is TGTGCCAGCAGCCTAGCGGGAGGCCAGACCCAGTACTTC.